Here is one T cell receptor beta chain with its context. This sample is part of a study of blood T cells in healthy people across ages. The V gene lost 5 bases and the J gene lost 10 bases, with 21 bases spanning the gap. Looked up from germline, CDR1 is SQVTM and CDR2 is ANQGSEA. This CDR3 has 14 amino acids. Donor samples were obtained from healthy Caucasian individuals from Russia, aged about 6 to 100. The second PCR ran about 7 to 12 cycles with a sample-barcoded 5' primer and J-beta primers. TCRdb used MiXCR to reprocess the 5' RACE reads, holding one entry per CDR3 protein. The table records more than 1.4 million distinct CDR3 sequences, 35% to 45% of them present only once.

Sequenced: blood. V usage is TRBV29-1 and J usage is TRBJ2-1; the D gene is possibly TRBD2 (6 bases). The sequence was collected from a woman aged 18-30 years in good health. The CDR3 sequence: CSVQLRETLDEQFF. The CDR3 DNA is TGCAGCGTTCAACTCCGGGAGACGCTTGACGAGCAGTTCTTC.